This T cell receptor beta chain was retrieved from a study of T cell responses to AZD1222 COVID-19 vaccine. Germline-derived CDR1 and CDR2 are KGHSH and LQKENI. The CDR3 is made up of 14 amino acids. Trimming stripped 2 bases from V and 7 bases from J, with 14 bases between. Profiled with immunoSEQ multiplex PCR; TCRdb holds only in-frame clones, not every one. The profile shows about 120,000 clones, roughly 88% of them singletons. The chain carries TRBV18 and TRBJ1-1; D is unclear. This specimen was peripheral blood, taken on day 0 of AZD1222 vaccination. The clonotype comes from an adult in good health. CDR3 protein: CASSPAYGKVEAFF. Written as DNA, the CDR3 is TGTGCCAGCTCACCAGCGTATGGGAAGGTTGAAGCTTTCTTT.